This T cell receptor (beta chain) was captured by sequencing in a study of cytomegalovirus exposure and HLA in healthy donors. Overall study findings and caveats: In vitro checks showed that a few CMV-associated chains really do target CMV antigens. Researchers reported from a later analysis that most CMV-associated TCR beta chains appeared HLA-restricted.

This clone was seen a few times. The target antigen is unknown. V lost 5 bases to trimming and J lost 0 bases; unmatched junction nucleotides: 11. Germline values: CDR1 MNHEY, CDR2 SMNVEV (reference sequence). This CDR3 contains 17 residues. Though nominally healthy at sampling, donors likely had unrecorded immune exposures. This PCR relied on a set of 60 Vbeta primers and 13 Jbeta primers. Method: immunoSEQ multiplex PCR; TCRdb's copy keeps in-frame clones and lacks some. The data show 150,000 to 200,000 clones, 60% to 80% seen once. The material sequenced was PBMCs. The chain is built from TRBV27 and TRBJ2-7; 9 nucleotides align to TRBD2. The receptor's source is a man aged 35 to 55 in good health and CMV-seronegative. The CDR3, as DNA: TGTGCCAGCAGTCCCCTCACTAGCGGGTATACCTCCTACGAGCAGTACTTC. Residues: CASSPLTSGYTSYEQYF.